Each of the 21 T cell receptor beta chains below was sequenced from the same sample in a study of T cells in Graves' hyperthyroidism and ophthalmopathy. RNA transcripts provided the source from which TCR beta CDR3 regions were amplified. The HTBI set primed first-round TCR CDR3 RT-PCR. Via MiXCR, TCRdb re-called the multiplex PCR reads, giving one row per CDR3 protein. The table records about 610,000 distinct CDR3 sequences, over 12% of them present only once. Sequenced input: blood. These receptors all stem from a woman between 35 and 50 years old with Graves' ophthalmopathy.

This clonotype has a count of ten or more. V is TRBV7-2 and J is TRBJ2-7; D not resolved. V lost 3 bases, J lost 6 bases, and 18 bases lay in between. The length of the CDR3 is 15 residues. Germline lookup yields CDR1 SGHTA and CDR2 FQGNSA. CDR3 protein: CASSFKIARSREQYF. CDR3 nucleotides: TGTGCCAGCAGCTTTAAGATCGCTAGATCTCGCGAGCAGTACTTC.

This clonotype was counted at least ten times. The genes are TRBV6-5 and TRBJ1-1, with a tentative D call TRBD1 (6 bases). This CDR3 has 16 amino acids. Looked up from germline, CDR1 is MNHEY and CDR2 is SVGAGI. The V gene lost 2 bases and the J gene lost 5 bases, with 18 bases spanning the gap. The DNA for the CDR3 is TGTGCCAGCAGTTACCGACCTGGGGAAGGGACAACTGAAGCTTTCTTT. Protein product: CASSYRPGEGTTEAFF.

This clonotype was counted at least ten times. The V call is TRBV20-1, the J call TRBJ2-2; 9 bases fit TRBD2. Losses at the gene ends were 5 bases for V and 0 bases for J; bases not matched to a gene: 4. This CDR3 spans 15 amino acids. The germline gives CDR1 DFQATT, CDR2 SNEGSKA (reference sequence). CDR3 nucleotide sequence: TGCAGTGCTCAAGAGCGGGAGGCGAACACCGGGGAGCTGTTTTTT. Translated, it gives CSAQEREANTGELFF.

This clonotype was detected many times. CDR3 DNA: TGTGCCAGCAGTGGGACAGGGGGCGTCGGGGAGCTGTTTTTT. It yields the protein CASSGTGGVGELFF. This rearrangement joins TRBV28 to TRBJ2-2; 12 nucleotides align to TRBD1. The J segment lost 7 bases and the V segment lost 5 bases, leaving 2 bases of the junction unmatched. CDR1 is MDHEN, CDR2 SYDVKM, per germline. CDR3 length: 14 residues.

The V gene is TRBV5-4, the J gene TRBJ2-4; TRBD1 or TRBD2 may be the D gene (5 bases each). Between the trimmed V and J ends, which lost 4 bases and 3 bases, there was a span of 11 bases. This CDR3 is 14 amino acids long. Germline V gives CDR1 SGHNT, CDR2 YYREEE (reference sequence). The CDR3 region has the DNA TGTGCCAGCAGCGCCCGGGACGGCAAAAACATTCAGTACTTC. Translation gives CASSARDGKNIQYF.

This clonotype was detected a few times. V usage is TRBV6-1 and J usage is TRBJ1-1, with TRBD1 matching over 10 bases. Trimming cost V 2 bases and J 10 bases; bases outside gene matches: 10. Germline values: CDR1 MNHNS, CDR2 SASEGT. The CDR3 is 15 residues long. CDR3: CASSEFWDRGRGAFF. Written as DNA, the CDR3 is TGTGCCAGCAGTGAATTTTGGGACAGGGGTAGAGGAGCTTTCTTT.

This clonotype is a singleton in its sample. The CDR3 is CASSLGRQMNTEAFF. The CDR3 DNA is TGTGCCAGCAGCTTAGGTCGGCAGATGAACACTGAAGCTTTCTTT. The chain employs TRBV5-4 and TRBJ1-1, with no clear D. V was shortened by 2 bases and J by 0 bases, with 11 bases between the two germline ends. CDR3 length: 15 residues. Germline V gives CDR1 SGHNT, CDR2 YYREEE (reference sequence).

As to this clonotype: A read error is possible here, since a much larger clone lies one base away. V gene TRBV20-1 combines with J gene TRBJ2-7; D might be TRBD2 (5 bases). The CDR3 totals 12 residues. The germline gives CDR1 DFQATT, CDR2 SNEGSKA (reference sequence). The CDR3 reads CSANPSFYDQYF. For the CDR3, the DNA is TGCAGTGCTAACCCTAGCTTTTACGATCAGTACTTC.

This clonotype was observed at least ten times. The chain employs TRBV28 and TRBJ2-7; D perhaps matches TRBD1 (6 bases). The germline CDR1 and CDR2 sequences are MDHEN and SYDVKM. CDR3 length equals 15 residues. V was shortened by 5 bases and J by 3 bases, with 17 bases between the two germline ends. CDR3 sequence (DNA): TGTGCCAGCAGTAAACAGGGACACGGAGACTACGAGCAGTACTTC. This sequence encodes CASSKQGHGDYEQYF.

This clonotype has a count of ten or more. This chain links TRBV20-1 with TRBJ2-5; 10 bases map to TRBD2. Germline V gives CDR1 DFQATT, CDR2 SNEGSKA (reference sequence). The CDR3 runs to 14 residues. The V segment lost 3 bases and the J segment 2 bases; nucleotides outside the gene matches: 3. This CDR3 reads CSASPSGSQETQYF. CDR3 bases: TGCAGTGCTAGCCCTAGCGGGAGTCAAGAGACCCAGTACTTC.

This clonotype was counted only a few times. The genes are TRBV7-9 and TRBJ1-1; 9 bases fit TRBD1. The length of the CDR3 is 15 residues. Germline values: CDR1 SEHNR, CDR2 FQNEAQ (reference sequence). V was clipped by 5 bases and J by 5 bases; unmatched bases: 9. CDR3 bases: TGTGCCAGCAGCGAGGGACAGGGAACCCTTACTGAAGCTTTCTTT. Encoded protein: CASSEGQGTLTEAFF. Drawing the rest from reference TRBV7-9 and TRBJ1-1, the complete variable domain is DTGVSQNPRHKITKRGQNVTFRCDPISEHNRLYWYRQTLGQGPEFLTYFQNEAQLEKSRLLSDRFSAERPKGSFSTLEIQRTEQGDSAMYLCASSEGQGTLTEAFFGQGTRLTVV.

Details on this clonotype: A much larger clone lies a single base off, so this may be a read error. The V and J genes are TRBV11-2 and TRBJ2-5; 7 nucleotides line up with TRBD2. This CDR3 is built from 14 residues. CDR1 is SGHAT, CDR2 FQNNGV, per germline. In DNA form, the CDR3 reads TGTGTCAGCAGCACATCCGGGACTAAAGAGACCCAGTGCTTC. This gives the protein CVSSTSGTKETQCF.

Many counts were recorded for this clonotype. This chain joins TRBV7-2 and TRBJ2-7; 9 nucleotides agree with TRBD1. Per germline, CDR1 SGHTA and CDR2 FQGNSA. The CDR3 is made up of 13 amino acids. Trimming removed 2 bases from V and 5 bases from J; junction bases left unmatched: 1. In DNA form, the CDR3 reads TGTGCCAGCAGCTTATGGACAGGGGACGAGCAGTACTTC. This encodes CASSLWTGDEQYF.

This clonotype has at least ten counts. The gene calls are TRBV28 and TRBJ2-7; no clear D. CDR3 length: 13 amino acids. The V end lost 4 bases, the J end lost 7 bases, and 14 bases lay between the germline ends. CDR1 is MDHEN, CDR2 SYDVKM, per germline. In DNA, the CDR3 is TGTGCCAGCAGTTCGGACGTCATGGGGGAGCAGTACTTC. The encoded protein is CASSSDVMGEQYF.

The table lists this clonotype with many counts. This chain connects TRBV14 to TRBJ2-5, with no clear D. The CDR3 spans 12 residues. Trimming took 3 bases from V and 5 from J, leaving 7 bases between them. CDR1 is SGHDN, CDR2 FVKESK, per germline. DNA for the CDR3: TGTGCCAGCAGCCATTTAAGTGAGACCCAGTACTTC. Amino acids: CASSHLSETQYF. The full variable domain, completed using reference TRBV14 and TRBJ2-5, is EAGVTQFPSHSVIEKGQTVTLRCDPISGHDNLYWYRRVMGKEIKFLLHFVKESKQDESGMPNNRFLAERTGGTYSTLKVQPAELEDSGVYFCASSHLSETQYFGPGTRLLVL.

This clonotype occurred many times. J is TRBJ2-5 and V is TRBV24-1; 9 positions agree with TRBD1. Trimming at V came to 4 bases and at J to 4 bases, leaving 9 bases not matched to a gene. Germline-derived CDR1 and CDR2 are KGHDR and SFDVKD. This CDR3 contains 16 residues. The CDR3 is CATSEAGQGRRETQYF. The CDR3 nucleotides read TGTGCCACCAGTGAGGCCGGACAGGGGAGGAGAGAGACCCAGTACTTC.

This clonotype was detected ten times or more. The chain couples TRBV6-5 to TRBJ1-1; no reliable D call. In germline, CDR1 is MNHEY, CDR2 SVGAGI. The CDR3 has 13 amino acids. Trimming removed 6 bases at V and 4 bases at J, with 12 bases between. The CDR3 coding sequence is TGTGCCAGCAGCCGGGCACGAAGCACTGAAGCTTTCTTT. Translating it yields CASSRARSTEAFF.

The chain is built from TRBV5-1 and TRBJ1-1; D perhaps matches TRBD1 (5 bases). Trimming removed 6 bases from V and 4 bases from J, with 16 bases in between. The germline CDR1 and CDR2 sequences are SGHRS and YFSETQ. There are 14 residues in the CDR3. The CDR3 region is CASTPSVGGTEAFF. CDR3 sequence (DNA): TGCGCCAGCACCCCTTCGGTGGGGGGCACTGAAGCTTTCTTT. The whole variable domain, remainder taken from reference TRBV5-1 and TRBJ1-1, is KAGVTQTPRYLIKTRGQQVTLSCSPISGHRSVSWYQQTPGQGLQFLFEYFSETQRNKGNFPGRFSGRQFSNSRSEMNVSTLELGDSALYLCASTPSVGGTEAFFGQGTRLTVV.

The table lists this clonotype with many counts. The chain employs TRBV7-2 and TRBJ1-2; D ambiguous. CDR3 size: 13 residues. V dropped 5 bases and J dropped 4 bases, with 11 bases sitting between them. Germline values: CDR1 SGHTA, CDR2 FQGNSA. For the CDR3, the DNA is TGTGCCAGCAGCCCAACAGCCGTCTATGGCTACACCTTC. Translating it yields CASSPTAVYGYTF.

This clonotype was counted a few times. The chain links TRBV9 to TRBJ1-2, with 7 bases fitting TRBD1. This CDR3 has 15 amino acids. J gave up 0 bases and V 4 bases, and 6 bases lay outside the gene matches. CDR1 is SGDLS, CDR2 YYNGEE, per germline. The CDR3 DNA is TGTGCCAGCAGCCAGCCGGGACAGACTAACTATGGCTACACCTTC. Translation gives CASSQPGQTNYGYTF.

In this sample, this clonotype turned up many times. The genes are TRBV6-1 and TRBJ2-3, with 8 nucleotides matching TRBD1. The CDR3 is 14 residues long. After removal of 8 bases from V and 5 bases from J, the junction contained 9 bases not matched to a gene. CDR1 is MNHNS and CDR2 is SASEGT in the germline V gene. This CDR3 is CASGGQGLGDTQYF. In DNA form, the CDR3 reads TGTGCCAGCGGAGGACAGGGATTGGGAGATACGCAGTATTTT.